This T cell receptor (beta chain) was found in a study of cytomegalovirus exposure and HLA in healthy donors. CDR1 and CDR2 from the germline V gene are SGHNT and YENEEA. The CDR3 length is 16 residues. V lost 1 base, J lost 4 bases, and 2 bases stayed unmatched. Findings of the study overall: About 87% or about 30% of the time was how often most TCR beta V segments were productive, according to an earlier analysis.

Vbeta (60) and Jbeta (13) primers were used in the PCR. Repertoires were generated with immunoSEQ multiplex PCR, while TCRdb's copy carries only in-frame clones and drops some. Of about 95,000 clones in the sample, 65% to 80% were seen once. There are a few counts of this clone. What it binds is not known. Sequences were obtained from PBMCs. J is TRBJ2-1 and V is TRBV11-3, with TRBD2 matching over 12 bases. This clonotype originated in a woman aged 50 to 60 in good health and CMV-seropositive. The CDR3 protein is CASSLGLAGVYNEQFF. The CDR3 DNA is TGTGCCAGCAGCTTAGGACTAGCGGGAGTGTACAATGAGCAGTTCTTC.